The 30 T cell receptor beta chains below were found in one sample sequenced in a study of blood T cell repertoires in COVID-19. Produced via immunoSEQ multiplex PCR; TCRdb's table is partial and in-frame only. The sample carries about 220,000 clones, under 90% recorded once. The sequenced material came from PBMCs or T cells enriched from blood (not recorded which). The receptor source for this set is a woman in her 50s who had been exposed to COVID-19.

The V gene is TRBV27, the J gene TRBJ1-3; D gene unclear. Germline V gene sequence: CDR1 MNHEY, CDR2 SMNVEV (reference sequence). V lost 4 bases to trimming and J lost 0 bases, with 4 bases between them. The CDR3 totals 13 residues. CDR3 in DNA: TGTGCCAGCAGTTCTAGCTCTGGAAACACCATATATTTT. Translation gives CASSSSSGNTIYF.

This clone showed up just a few times. The rearrangement joins TRBV11-2 to TRBJ2-7; TRBD1 matches at 7 bases. With 1 base clipped from V and 5 bases from J, the junction kept 8 bases outside the gene matches. This CDR3 has 15 residues. CDR1 and CDR2 from the germline V gene are SGHAT and FQNNGV. CDR3 protein: CASSLVGGASHEQYF. The CDR3 DNA reads as TGTGCCAGCAGCTTAGTAGGGGGCGCTTCACACGAGCAGTACTTC.

This chain connects TRBV12-3 or TRBV12-4 to TRBJ1-5, with TRBD1 identical over 9 bases. The CDR3 is made up of 13 amino acids. V was pared by 6 bases and J by 5 bases, with 2 bases of the junction left unmatched. CDR3 residues: CASRGQGYQPQHF. The CDR3 DNA is TGTGCCAGCAGGGGACAGGGCTATCAGCCCCAGCATTTT.

This clone was seen only a few times. The chain employs TRBV2 and TRBJ2-7, with D possibly matching TRBD2 (5 bases). CDR3 length: 14 amino acids. The germline CDR1 and CDR2 sequences are SNHLY and FYNNEI. Deletions cut 6 bases from V and 0 bases from J, with 12 bases between. CDR3 DNA sequence: TGTGCCAGCAGGGAGAGGGTTCTCTCCTACGAGCAGTACTTC. Its translation: CASRERVLSYEQYF. Using reference TRBV2 and TRBJ2-7 for the parts outside the CDR3, the full variable domain is EPEVTQTPSHQVTQMGQEVILRCVPISNHLYFYWYRQILGQKVEFLVSFYNNEISEKSEIFDDQFSVERPDGSNFTLKIRSTKLEDSAMYFCASRERVLSYEQYFGPGTRLTVT.

This clone came up once. DNA of the CDR3: TGTGCCAGCAGTTTCGGAGGGGTGGATGGCTACACCTTC. This codes for CASSFGGVDGYTF. The chain links TRBV28 to TRBJ1-2; D is perhaps TRBD1 (5 bases). This CDR3 spans 13 amino acids. Germline assignment: CDR1 MDHEN and CDR2 SYDVKM. V lost 3 bases, J lost 6 bases, and 11 bases lay in between.

The chain employs TRBV6-5 and TRBJ2-3; D unresolved. The CDR3 runs 12 residues. Trimming pared 7 bases from V and 6 bases from J, leaving 11 bases between. Germline V gene data show CDR1 as MNHEY and CDR2 as SVGAGI. The CDR3 spells CASTLYGDTQYF. CDR3 DNA sequence: TGTGCCAGCACTTTATACGGGGATACGCAGTATTTT.

This sequence joins TRBV5-1 and TRBJ2-3; 8 nucleotides align to TRBD2. Germline CDR1 is SGHRS and CDR2 is YFSETQ. This CDR3 region has 16 residues. V lost 4 bases and J lost 4; bases outside the gene matches: 11. The CDR3 DNA sequence: TGCGCCAGCAGCCAACGTACCGGGGGGGCCCCAGATACGCAGTATTTT. It is translated as CASSQRTGGAPDTQYF.

V gene TRBV15 combines with J gene TRBJ1-2; 12 bases fit TRBD1. The germline V gene encodes CDR1 LNHNV and CDR2 YYDKDF (reference sequence). CDR3 size: 16 residues. The V segment lost 0 bases and the J segment 8 bases; nucleotides outside the gene matches: 7. The DNA for the CDR3 is TGTGCCACCAGCAGAGACAGGGACAGGGGGCGACTCGGCTACACCTTC. This translates into CATSRDRDRGRLGYTF.

This clone came up a few times. This chain links TRBV4-3 with TRBJ1-2; TRBD1 agrees at 8 bases. The CDR3 is made up of 15 amino acids. Looked up from germline, CDR1 is LGHNA and CDR2 is YSLEER. V shed 4 bases, J shed 5 bases, and the junction held 9 bases outside the gene matches. The CDR3 DNA follows: TGCGCCAGCAGCCCCCAACAGGGGGAGGCGTATGGCTACACCTTC. It translates to CASSPQQGEAYGYTF.

This clone was detected only a few times. This chain connects TRBV7-6 to TRBJ2-7, with D perhaps matching TRBD2 (5 bases). The CDR3 extends over 13 amino acids. Germline CDR1 SGHVS, CDR2 FNYEAQ. Trimming took off 1 base at V and 3 bases at J, with 7 bases between the two ends. The CDR3 loop is CASSLGEGYEQYF. The CDR3 region has the DNA TGTGCCAGCAGCTTAGGTGAGGGCTACGAGCAGTACTTC.

This clone has only one observation. This rearrangement joins TRBV7-8 to TRBJ1-2; D is unresolved. Germline assignment: CDR1 SGHVS and CDR2 FQNEAQ. The CDR3 spans 13 residues. Trimming took off 0 bases at V and 7 bases at J, with 9 bases between the two ends. The CDR3 here is CASSLALEFGYTF. CDR3 nucleotide sequence: TGTGCCAGCAGCTTAGCGCTGGAGTTTGGCTACACCTTC.

The V gene is TRBV29-1, the J gene TRBJ1-1; D call uncertain. Germline V gene lookup returns CDR1 SQVTM and CDR2 ANQGSEA. Trimming cost V 5 bases and J 5 bases, with 21 bases left between them. There are 15 residues in the CDR3. The CDR3 nucleotides read TGCAGCGTTCAGAGAGTGAGGAGACCGGGGACTGAAGCTTTCTTT. It translates to CSVQRVRRPGTEAFF.

The V gene is TRBV7-2, the J gene TRBJ1-1; no reliable D call. Trimming removed 5 bases from V and 0 bases from J, with 10 bases in between. The CDR3 is 14 amino acids. Germline CDR1 reads SGHTA; CDR2 reads FQGNSA. The CDR3: CASSAPGVNTEAFF. The CDR3 DNA is TGTGCCAGCAGCGCACCAGGTGTGAACACTGAAGCTTTCTTT.

This clone has a single count. The genes are TRBV9 and TRBJ2-1, with 9 bases fitting TRBD2. Germline values: CDR1 SGDLS, CDR2 YYNGEE. CDR3 size: 17 residues. The V and J ends lost 0 bases and 4 bases, in that order; junction bases with no gene match: 8. The CDR3 is CASSVAGGGASYNEQFF. DNA of the CDR3: TGTGCCAGCAGCGTAGCAGGCGGGGGGGCCTCTTACAATGAGCAGTTCTTC.

The chain is built from TRBV3-1 (or the pseudogene TRBV3-2) and TRBJ2-5, with 7 bases aligning to TRBD2. Germline CDR1 is LGHDT and CDR2 is YNNKEL (reference sequence). The length of the CDR3 is 16 residues. Losses at the gene ends were 0 bases for V and 5 bases for J; bases not matched to a gene: 9. CDR3 in DNA: TGTGCCAGCAGCCAAGATTTACCGGGGGGAGGGGAGACCCAGTACTTC. Translation: CASSQDLPGGGETQYF.

J is TRBJ2-3 and V is TRBV27, with a possible D match to TRBD1 (5 bases). This CDR3 spans 15 amino acids. Germline CDR1 reads MNHEY; CDR2 reads SMNVEV (reference sequence). V lost 0 bases and J lost 2, with 9 bases in between. CDR3 sequence: CASSLSQAITDTQYF. In nucleotides, the CDR3 is TGTGCCAGCAGTTTATCACAGGCAATCACAGATACGCAGTATTTT.

J is TRBJ2-7 and V is TRBV12-5; D ambiguous. This CDR3 region has 13 residues. The V gene's germline CDR1 is LGHNT and CDR2 FRNRAP. Trimming shortened V by 6 bases and J by 2 bases, and 11 bases separated the two germline ends. CDR3 in DNA: TGTGCTAGTGGCTCCCTAGAGCCCTACGAGCAGTACTTC. It translates to CASGSLEPYEQYF.

The chain recombines TRBV28 with TRBJ2-7; D possibly corresponds to TRBD2 (5 bases). Germline CDR1 MDHEN, CDR2 SYDVKM. Trimming stripped 5 bases from V and 5 bases from J, with 16 bases between. This CDR3 has 14 residues. This CDR3 reads CASSPSTGVNEQYF. In nucleotides, the CDR3 is TGTGCCAGCAGTCCCTCGACCGGGGTTAACGAGCAGTACTTC.

V and J are TRBV6-2 or TRBV6-3 and TRBJ2-1, with a tentative D call TRBD1 (5 bases). This CDR3 has 14 amino acids. Germline V CDR1 and CDR2: MNHEY, SVGEGT. Trimming shortened V by 2 bases and J by 5 bases, and 10 bases separated the two germline ends. This chain's CDR3 is CASSYARDNNEQFF. DNA for the CDR3: TGTGCCAGCAGTTACGCCAGGGATAACAATGAGCAGTTCTTC.

The V call is TRBV6-5, the J call TRBJ1-1; TRBD1 is a possible D gene (5 bases). Trimming cost V 6 bases and J 3 bases, with 14 bases left between them. This CDR3 has 14 amino acids. Germline assignment: CDR1 MNHEY and CDR2 SVGAGI. The CDR3 loop reads CASRRQSMDTEAFF. CDR3 sequence (DNA): TGTGCCAGCAGAAGACAGTCTATGGACACTGAAGCTTTCTTT.

The CDR3 is CASSTGGYEPQHF. DNA for the CDR3: TGTGCCAGCAGTACAGGGGGCTACGAGCCCCAGCATTTT. The chain has TRBV28 and TRBJ1-5; TRBD1 agrees at 9 bases. The ends lost 5 bases at V and 8 bases at J; junction bases unmatched: 4. The CDR3 contains 13 residues. The germline gives CDR1 MDHEN, CDR2 SYDVKM. Full variable domain (missing parts from reference TRBV28 and TRBJ1-5): DVKVTQSSRYLVKRTGEKVFLECVQDMDHENMFWYRQDPGLGLRLIYFSYDVKMKEKGDIPEGYSVSREKKERFSLILESASTNQTSMYLCASSTGGYEPQHFGDGTRLSIL.

V gene TRBV13 combines with J gene TRBJ1-3, with TRBD1 identical over 7 bases. The germline V gene encodes CDR1 PRHDT and CDR2 FYEKMQ (reference sequence). Losses at the gene ends were 5 bases for V and 0 bases for J; bases not matched to a gene: 7. This CDR3 spans 16 amino acids. The CDR3: CASSGVDRVSGNTIYF. The CDR3 nucleotides are TGTGCCAGCAGCGGAGTTGACAGGGTCTCTGGAAACACCATATATTTT.

The chain employs TRBV2 and TRBJ2-7, with D possibly TRBD1 on 6 matching bases. CDR3 size: 17 residues. V was shortened by 6 bases and J by 3 bases, with 24 bases between the two germline ends. Per the germline V gene, CDR1 is SNHLY and CDR2 is FYNNEI. CDR3 sequence: CASSALDRSRFFYEQYF. The CDR3, as DNA: TGTGCCAGCAGCGCATTGGACAGATCCCGATTTTTCTACGAGCAGTACTTC. Full variable domain (rest looked up from reference TRBV2 and TRBJ2-7): EPEVTQTPSHQVTQMGQEVILRCVPISNHLYFYWYRQILGQKVEFLVSFYNNEISEKSEIFDDQFSVERPDGSNFTLKIRSTKLEDSAMYFCASSALDRSRFFYEQYFGPGTRLTVT.

This chain connects TRBV5-8 to TRBJ1-2, with 9 bases fitting TRBD1. Trimming cost V 0 bases and J 6 bases; bases outside gene matches: 6. This CDR3 spans 15 amino acids. Germline CDR1 SGHTS, CDR2 YDEGEE. The CDR3 sequence is CASSLGMTGGNGYTF. The DNA for the CDR3 is TGTGCCAGCAGCTTGGGGATGACAGGGGGGAATGGCTACACCTTC.

The chain carries TRBV5-5 and TRBJ1-5, with D possibly being TRBD1 (5 bases). Germline V lookup: CDR1 SGHKS, CDR2 YYEKEE (reference sequence). This CDR3 is built from 19 residues. The V gene lost 0 bases and the J gene lost 0 bases, with 19 bases spanning the gap. The CDR3 bases are TGTGCCAGCAGCTTGGCCGCGGGGGGTAGCGTATATAGCAATCAGCCCCAGCATTTT. Amino acids: CASSLAAGGSVYSNQPQHF.

The J gene is TRBJ2-7, the V gene TRBV9, with 8 bases lining up with TRBD1. The germline V gene has CDR1 SGDLS and CDR2 YYNGEE. After removal of 0 bases from V and 5 bases from J, the junction contained 13 bases not matched to a gene. The CDR3 extends over 17 amino acids. Here the CDR3 reads CASSVGAAGGMGNEQYF. The CDR3 nucleotides read TGTGCCAGCAGCGTAGGGGCAGCAGGGGGCATGGGGAACGAGCAGTACTTC.

By sample share, this clone is medium-sized. V is TRBV24-1 and J is TRBJ1-2; D not resolved. The CDR3 consists of 14 residues. Germline CDR1 and CDR2: KGHDR and SFDVKD. Between the trimmed V and J ends, which lost 3 bases and 2 bases, there was a span of 9 bases. As DNA, the CDR3 is TGTGCCACCAGTGATATCCAGGTGAACTATGGCTACACCTTC. It encodes CATSDIQVNYGYTF.

V gene TRBV7-9 combines with J gene TRBJ2-5; 10 bases match TRBD2. Germline V CDR1 and CDR2: SEHNR, FQNEAQ (reference sequence). The CDR3 is 15 amino acids. Losses at the gene ends were 3 bases for V and 0 bases for J; bases not matched to a gene: 1. DNA of the CDR3: TGTGCCAGCAGCTTTAGCGGGGGGTACCAAGAGACCCAGTACTTC. This translates into CASSFSGGYQETQYF.

This sequence joins TRBV6-2 or TRBV6-3 and TRBJ2-1, with 8 bases matching TRBD2. V lost 4 bases and J lost 6; bases outside the gene matches: 5. The CDR3 spans 14 residues. From germline, CDR1 is MNHEY and CDR2 SVGEGT. In DNA form, the CDR3 reads TGTGCCAGCAGTTCCCCGGGGGGGCTCAATGAGCAGTTCTTC. Encoded protein: CASSSPGGLNEQFF.

The J gene is TRBJ2-3, the V gene TRBV3-1 (or the pseudogene TRBV3-2); D is unclear. Germline values: CDR1 LGHDT, CDR2 YNNKEL (reference sequence). Trimming pared 0 bases from V and 4 bases from J, leaving 5 bases between. The CDR3 loop spans 13 amino acids. The CDR3 nucleotides read TGTGCCAGCAGCCAAGAGTGGCCAGATACGCAGTATTTT. Protein product: CASSQEWPDTQYF.